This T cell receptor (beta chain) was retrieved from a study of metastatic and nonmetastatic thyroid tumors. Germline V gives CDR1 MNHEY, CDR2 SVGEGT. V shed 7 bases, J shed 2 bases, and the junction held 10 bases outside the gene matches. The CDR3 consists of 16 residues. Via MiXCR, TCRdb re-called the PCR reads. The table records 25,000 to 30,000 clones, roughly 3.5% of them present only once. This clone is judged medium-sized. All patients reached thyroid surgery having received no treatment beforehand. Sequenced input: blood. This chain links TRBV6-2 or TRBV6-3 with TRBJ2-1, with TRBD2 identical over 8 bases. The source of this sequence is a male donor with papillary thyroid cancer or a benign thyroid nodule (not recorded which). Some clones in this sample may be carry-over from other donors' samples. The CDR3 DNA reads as TGTGCCAGCACTCTACTTCCGACTAGCGCCTACAATGAGCAGTTCTTC. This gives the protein CASTLLPTSAYNEQFF.